The 20 T cell receptor beta chains below come from one sample, sequenced in a study of post-analysis software for immune sequencing data. These TCRs' antigens remain unknown. Overall study findings and caveats: Patients had higher frequencies than controls of five or six TRBV segments, including TRBV5-6, TRBV5-1 and TRBV20-1.

Unique molecular identifiers featured in each of the TCR beta cDNA libraries. Using its own MiXCR run on the PCR reads, TCRdb lists one record per CDR3 protein. The sample includes around 700,000 distinct CDR3 sequences, approximately 60% of them seen just once. The sample taken for sequencing was blood. These receptors were taken from a girl aged 2-9 years with multiple sclerosis.

The table lists this clonotype with many counts. This chain links TRBV7-2 with TRBJ2-3, with 16 bases lining up with TRBD2. V was pared by 5 bases and J by 5 bases, with 7 bases of the junction left unmatched. The CDR3 spans 17 residues. CDR1 and CDR2 (germline): SGHTA, FQGNSA. The CDR3 bases are TGTGCCAGCAGCCGGGGACTAGCGGGGGGGCCGGAAGATACGCAGTATTTT. It yields the protein CASSRGLAGGPEDTQYF.

This chain links TRBV24-1 with TRBJ2-3; D is undetermined. The CDR3 loop spans 16 amino acids. Per germline, CDR1 KGHDR and CDR2 SFDVKD. The V end was cut by 0 bases, the J end by 4 bases, with 13 bases between. The CDR3 region has the DNA TGTGCCACCAGTGATTTGCGCGAAATTGAATCAGATACGCAGTATTTT. It specifies CATSDLREIESDTQYF.

The V call is TRBV7-2, the J call TRBJ2-7; D is uncertain. V lost 5 bases to trimming and J lost 8 bases, with 16 bases between them. Germline V gives CDR1 SGHTA, CDR2 FQGNSA. This CDR3 has 13 residues. The CDR3 here is CASSVPKSRKQYF. The CDR3 DNA follows: TGTGCCAGCAGCGTCCCCAAATCGCGGAAGCAGTACTTC. Supplemented by reference TRBV7-2 and TRBJ2-7, the full variable domain reads GAGVSQSPSNKVTEKGKDVELRCDPISGHTALYWYRQSLGQGLEFLIYFQGNSAPDKSGLPSDRFSAERTGGSVSTLTIQRTQQEDSAVYLCASSVPKSRKQYFGPGTRLTVT.

This chain joins TRBV20-1 and TRBJ2-3; 9 bases are shared with TRBD1. Germline V gives CDR1 DFQATT, CDR2 SNEGSKA (reference sequence). V shed 6 bases, J shed 7 bases, and the junction held 11 bases outside the gene matches. The CDR3 consists of 14 residues. CDR3 region: CSAKHGTGRNTQYF. CDR3 coding DNA: TGCAGTGCCAAACATGGGACAGGGAGGAATACGCAGTATTTT.

The chain uses TRBV20-1 and TRBJ2-1; D uncertain. V was pared by 6 bases and J by 5 bases, with 17 bases between. There are 14 residues in the CDR3. Germline V gives CDR1 DFQATT, CDR2 SNEGSKA (reference sequence). DNA of the CDR3: TGCAGTGCCTCTGACCCCCGGACCGACAATGAGCAGTTCTTC. Amino acid sequence: CSASDPRTDNEQFF.

This clonotype was counted only a few times. The V call is TRBV7-9, the J call TRBJ2-2; 10 bases match TRBD2. The V gene's germline CDR1 is SEHNR and CDR2 FQNEAQ (reference sequence). With 6 bases clipped from V and 2 bases from J, the junction kept 9 bases outside the gene matches. The CDR3 length is 17 residues. The DNA for the CDR3 is TGTGCCAGCAGTCTAGCGGGAGCTGCTACTAACACCGGGGAGCTGTTTTTT. Amino acids: CASSLAGAATNTGELFF.

V usage is TRBV7-9 and J usage is TRBJ1-5; TRBD1 might be the D (5 bases). Germline values: CDR1 SEHNR, CDR2 FQNEAQ (reference sequence). V lost 1 base and J 0 bases, leaving 10 bases between the germline ends. The CDR3 length is 16 residues. CDR3 residues: CASSLGAGNSNQPQHF. In DNA form, the CDR3 reads TGTGCCAGCAGCTTAGGGGCAGGGAATAGCAATCAGCCCCAGCATTTT.

This clonotype was observed a few times. This chain links TRBV20-1 with TRBJ1-2, with D unresolved. Germline V gene lookup returns CDR1 DFQATT and CDR2 SNEGSKA (reference sequence). This CDR3 comprises 13 residues. The germline V and J ends were trimmed by 0 bases and 0 bases, with 5 bases remaining between them. The CDR3: CSARETPNYGYTF. The CDR3 nucleotides read TGCAGTGCTAGAGAGACCCCTAACTATGGCTACACCTTC.

J is TRBJ2-5 and V is TRBV7-8; perhaps D is TRBD1 or TRBD2 (5 bases each). Germline loops: CDR1 SGHVS, CDR2 FQNEAQ. This CDR3 spans 16 amino acids. V was shortened by 1 base and J by 0 bases, with 12 bases between the two germline ends. The CDR3 loop reads CASSLGMGDHQETQYF. CDR3 sequence (DNA): TGTGCCAGCAGCTTAGGGATGGGGGACCACCAAGAGACCCAGTACTTC.

The rearrangement joins TRBV9 to TRBJ1-2; D remains unclear. V was cut by 1 base and J by 2 bases, with 12 bases left in between. In germline, CDR1 is SGDLS, CDR2 YYNGEE. The CDR3 is made up of 15 amino acids. This CDR3 is CASSVMQRPNYGYTF. CDR3 bases: TGTGCCAGCAGCGTAATGCAGCGCCCGAACTATGGCTACACCTTC.

This clonotype was counted a few times. The V and J genes are TRBV12-3 or TRBV12-4 and TRBJ2-1; 9 nucleotides align to TRBD2. The V and J ends lost 5 bases and 9 bases, in that order; junction bases with no gene match: 14. This CDR3 is built from 16 residues. The CDR3 loop reads CASSPSRGAGGSEQFF. CDR3 nucleotide sequence: TGTGCCAGCAGTCCCTCCCGAGGAGCGGGAGGCTCTGAGCAGTTCTTC.

CDR3 region: CASSSTPWDRGKETQYF. The CDR3 DNA is TGTGCCAGCAGCTCTACCCCCTGGGACAGGGGAAAAGAGACCCAGTACTTC. The genes are TRBV11-2 and TRBJ2-5; 10 bases align to TRBD1. Looked up from germline, CDR1 is SGHAT and CDR2 is FQNNGV. With V trimmed by 4 bases and J by 3 bases, 11 bases remained unmatched. This CDR3 is built from 17 residues. The variable domain in full, completed from reference TRBV11-2 and TRBJ2-5, reads EAGVAQSPRYKIIEKRQSVAFWCNPISGHATLYWYQQILGQGPKLLIQFQNNGVVDDSQLPKDRFSAERLKGVDSTLKIQPAKLEDSAVYLCASSSTPWDRGKETQYFGPGTRLLVL.

The V gene is TRBV3-1, the J gene TRBJ2-1, with D uncertain. Germline CDR1 reads LGHDT; CDR2 reads YNNKEL (reference sequence). Trimming stripped 1 base from V and 6 bases from J, with 13 bases between. CDR3 length: 15 residues. DNA of the CDR3: TGTGCCAGCAGCCAAGCCCCCTCCAGTTTCAATGAGCAGTTCTTC. Encoded protein: CASSQAPSSFNEQFF.

A few counts support this clonotype. The V gene is TRBV7-9, the J gene TRBJ2-7; possible D gene TRBD2, 5 bases. This CDR3 contains 15 residues. Germline V CDR1 and CDR2: SEHNR, FQNEAQ (reference sequence). V lost 8 bases and J lost 0, with 17 bases in between. CDR3 loop: CASVPMEAISYEQYF. CDR3 coding DNA: TGTGCCAGCGTCCCCATGGAGGCCATCTCCTACGAGCAGTACTTC.

This chain joins TRBV20-1 and TRBJ2-5; 7 bases fit TRBD2. CDR3 length equals 15 residues. Per germline, CDR1 DFQATT and CDR2 SNEGSKA (reference sequence). V was clipped by 5 bases and J by 4 bases; unmatched bases: 13. The CDR3 protein is CSAWTAAGSGETQYF. In nucleotides, the CDR3 is TGCAGTGCTTGGACCGCAGCGGGATCTGGAGAGACCCAGTACTTC.

V usage is TRBV4-3 and J usage is TRBJ2-5; tentatively, D is TRBD1 (6 bases). CDR3 size: 16 residues. The ends were cut back, 0 bases at V and 1 base at J, with 12 bases in the middle. Germline CDR1 LGHNA, CDR2 YSLEER. The DNA for the CDR3 is TGCGCCAGCAGCCAAGACAGGGGTAATATCCAAGAGACCCAGTACTTC. This encodes CASSQDRGNIQETQYF.

This clonotype was counted many times. The genes are TRBV6-5 and TRBJ1-1, with 7 bases aligning to TRBD1. The V gene's germline CDR1 is MNHEY and CDR2 SVGAGI. Trimming at V came to 4 bases and at J to 4 bases, leaving 3 bases not matched to a gene. The CDR3 loop spans 13 amino acids. This CDR3 is CASSFQGGTEAFF. The CDR3 DNA follows: TGTGCCAGCAGTTTTCAGGGGGGCACTGAAGCTTTCTTT.

This clonotype was seen many times. The rearrangement uses TRBV7-2 and TRBJ2-3, with TRBD2 matching 10 bases. Unmatched junction bases numbered 5, after V lost 5 bases and J lost 0 bases. CDR1 is SGHTA, CDR2 FQGNSA, per germline. This CDR3 has 16 residues. CDR3 coding DNA: TGTGCCAGCAGCCCCCGACTAGCGGGTAGCACAGATACGCAGTATTTT. Residues: CASSPRLAGSTDTQYF.

The chain combines TRBV12-3 or TRBV12-4 with TRBJ1-2, with a tentative D call TRBD1 (6 bases). V was trimmed by 5 bases and J by 7 bases, leaving 17 bases between them. CDR3 length: 14 amino acids. The CDR3 nucleotides read TGTGCCAGCAGTCCCGACTGGGGGGCCGGTGGCTACACCTTC. Its protein is CASSPDWGAGGYTF.

The rearrangement links TRBV29-1 to TRBJ2-5; TRBD2 aligns across 9 bases. The ends lost 5 bases at V and 0 bases at J; junction bases unmatched: 4. This CDR3 region has 14 residues. Germline V CDR1 and CDR2: SQVTM, ANQGSEA. For the CDR3, the DNA is TGCAGCGTTCTTCTAGCGGGGTACCAAGAGACCCAGTACTTC. It translates to CSVLLAGYQETQYF.